This TCR beta chain was sequenced during a study of blood T cell repertoires in COVID-19. About the research overall: Donors in the United States, Italy and Spain gave samples during acute or convalescent COVID-19.

This clone was detected only a few times. The study drew participants aged about 18 to 89 years from roughly 25 US areas. Cohorts were assigned according to the clinical history that participants reported. The CDR3 contains 18 residues. The V gene end was trimmed by 1 base and the J gene end by 2 bases; junction bases not matched to a gene: 12. Germline lookup yields CDR1 SGHTA and CDR2 FQGNSA. In the original analysis: For nucleated cells, counts were estimated from reference gene primer amplification. Some clones are missing from TCRdb's copy, which holds only in-frame ones; the method was immunoSEQ multiplex PCR. The V and J calls and clone size were taken over from that table, and D and trimming were inferred from the DNA. The sample lists more than 150,000 clones; roughly 80% were seen once.

The receptor was isolated from a man aged 55-75 years who had been exposed to COVID-19. Sequenced: PBMCs or T cells enriched from blood (not recorded which). The chain is built from TRBV7-2 and TRBJ2-3; TRBD1 aligns across 7 bases. Here the CDR3 reads CASSLGIPTGVPTDTQYF. The DNA for the CDR3 is TGTGCCAGCAGCTTAGGTATCCCAACAGGGGTCCCCACAGATACGCAGTATTTT.